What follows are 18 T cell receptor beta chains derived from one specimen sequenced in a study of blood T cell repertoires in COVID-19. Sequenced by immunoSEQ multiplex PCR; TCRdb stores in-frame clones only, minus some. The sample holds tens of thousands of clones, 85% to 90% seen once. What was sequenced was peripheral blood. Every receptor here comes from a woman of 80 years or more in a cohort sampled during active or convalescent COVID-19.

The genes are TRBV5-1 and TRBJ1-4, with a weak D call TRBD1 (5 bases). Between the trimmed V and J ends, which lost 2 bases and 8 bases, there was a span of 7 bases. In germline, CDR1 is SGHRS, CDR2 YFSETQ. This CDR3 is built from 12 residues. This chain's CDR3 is CASSFQGEKLFF. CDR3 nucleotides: TGCGCCAGCAGCTTCCAGGGAGAAAAACTGTTTTTT.

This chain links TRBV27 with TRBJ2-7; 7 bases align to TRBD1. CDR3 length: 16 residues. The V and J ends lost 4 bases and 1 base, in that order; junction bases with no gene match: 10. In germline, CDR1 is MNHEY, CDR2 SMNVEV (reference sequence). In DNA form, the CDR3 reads TGTGCCAGCAGTTCTTTCTCCCGGACAGGATCCTACGAGCAGTACTTC. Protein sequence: CASSSFSRTGSYEQYF.

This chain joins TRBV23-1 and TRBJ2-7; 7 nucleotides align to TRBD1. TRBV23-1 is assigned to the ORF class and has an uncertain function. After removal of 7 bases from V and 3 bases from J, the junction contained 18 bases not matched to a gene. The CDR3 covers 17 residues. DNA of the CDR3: TGCGCCAGCACCCATGAGAGGACAGGTGGAGGACTCTACGAGCAGTACGTC. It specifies CASTHERTGGGLYEQYV.

The CDR3 sequence is CASSGTGGNEKLFF. DNA of the CDR3: TGCGCCAGCAGCGGAACAGGGGGTAATGAAAAACTGTTTTTT. The rearrangement joins TRBV5-1 to TRBJ1-4, with TRBD1 matching 8 bases. The CDR3 consists of 14 residues. Germline CDR1 reads SGHRS; CDR2 reads YFSETQ. J was trimmed by 4 bases and V by 4 bases; bases with no gene match: 3.

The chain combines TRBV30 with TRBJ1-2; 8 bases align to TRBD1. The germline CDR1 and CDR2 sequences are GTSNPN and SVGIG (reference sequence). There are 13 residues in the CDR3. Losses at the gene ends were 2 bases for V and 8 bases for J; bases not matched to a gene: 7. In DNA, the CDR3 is TGTGCCTGGAGTTACCCGGGACAGGCGGGCTACACCTTC. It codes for CAWSYPGQAGYTF.

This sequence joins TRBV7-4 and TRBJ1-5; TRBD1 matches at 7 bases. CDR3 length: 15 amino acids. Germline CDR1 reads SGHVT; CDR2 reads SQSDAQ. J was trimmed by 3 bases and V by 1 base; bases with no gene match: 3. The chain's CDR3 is CASSLGQGLNQPQHF. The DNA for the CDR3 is TGTGCCAGCAGCTTAGGACAGGGACTCAATCAGCCCCAGCATTTT.

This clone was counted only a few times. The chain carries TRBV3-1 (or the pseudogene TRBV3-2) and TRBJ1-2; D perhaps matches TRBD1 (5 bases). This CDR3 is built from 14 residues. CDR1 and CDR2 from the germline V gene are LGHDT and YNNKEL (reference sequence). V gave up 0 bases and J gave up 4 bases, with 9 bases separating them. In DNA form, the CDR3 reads TGTGCCAGCAGCCAAGATCGGGGGTTCTATGGCTACACCTTC. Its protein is CASSQDRGFYGYTF.

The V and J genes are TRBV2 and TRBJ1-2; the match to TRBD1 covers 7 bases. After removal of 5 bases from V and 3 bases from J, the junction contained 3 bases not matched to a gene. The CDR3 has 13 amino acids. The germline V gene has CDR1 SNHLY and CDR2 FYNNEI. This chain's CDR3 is CASSYTGDYGYTF. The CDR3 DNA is TGTGCCAGCAGTTACACAGGGGACTATGGCTACACCTTC.

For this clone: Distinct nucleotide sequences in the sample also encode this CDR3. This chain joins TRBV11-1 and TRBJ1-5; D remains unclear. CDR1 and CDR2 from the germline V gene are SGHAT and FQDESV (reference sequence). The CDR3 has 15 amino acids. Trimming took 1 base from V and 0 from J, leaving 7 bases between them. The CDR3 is CASSLDGYSNQPQHF. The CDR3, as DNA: TGTGCCAGCAGCTTAGACGGGTATAGCAATCAGCCCCAGCATTTT.

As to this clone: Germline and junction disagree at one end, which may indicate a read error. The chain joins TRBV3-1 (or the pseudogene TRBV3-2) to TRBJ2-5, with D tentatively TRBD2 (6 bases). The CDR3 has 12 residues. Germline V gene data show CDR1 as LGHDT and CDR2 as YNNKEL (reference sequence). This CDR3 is CASSHSGTPQYF. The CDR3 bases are TGTGCCAGCAGCCATTCCGGGACTCCCCAATACTTC.

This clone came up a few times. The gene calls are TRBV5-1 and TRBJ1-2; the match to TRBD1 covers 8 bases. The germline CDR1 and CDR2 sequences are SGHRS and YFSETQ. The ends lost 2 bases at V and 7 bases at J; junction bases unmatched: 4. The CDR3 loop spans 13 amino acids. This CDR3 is CASSLGQGLGYTF. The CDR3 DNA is TGCGCCAGCAGCTTAGGACAGGGCCTTGGCTACACCTTC.

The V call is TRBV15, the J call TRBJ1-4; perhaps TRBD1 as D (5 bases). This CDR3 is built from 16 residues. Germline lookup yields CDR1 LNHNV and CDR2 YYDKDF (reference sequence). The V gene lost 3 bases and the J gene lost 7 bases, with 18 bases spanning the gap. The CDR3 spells CATSSPWGLGGEKLFF. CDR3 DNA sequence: TGTGCCACCAGCAGCCCCTGGGGCCTAGGCGGTGAAAAACTGTTTTTT.

In nucleotides, the CDR3 is TGTGCCAGCAGCCGAGGGGGGACAGGGGAAAAGACCCAGTACTTC. The encoded protein is CASSRGGTGEKTQYF. The chain joins TRBV5-4 to TRBJ2-5, with 10 bases fitting TRBD1. After removal of 4 bases from V and 6 bases from J, the junction contained 9 bases not matched to a gene. The CDR3 sequence is 15 residues long. The germline V gene has CDR1 SGHNT and CDR2 YYREEE (reference sequence).

The CDR3 DNA is TGTGCCAGCAGTGACAGGGAAGGGTGGGCTAACTATGGCTACACCTTC. Translation: CASSDREGWANYGYTF. The chain recombines TRBV6-1 with TRBJ1-2; TRBD1 might be the D (5 bases). Trimming removed 3 bases from V and 0 bases from J, with 14 bases in between. CDR3 length: 16 amino acids. Germline loops: CDR1 MNHNS, CDR2 SASEGT.

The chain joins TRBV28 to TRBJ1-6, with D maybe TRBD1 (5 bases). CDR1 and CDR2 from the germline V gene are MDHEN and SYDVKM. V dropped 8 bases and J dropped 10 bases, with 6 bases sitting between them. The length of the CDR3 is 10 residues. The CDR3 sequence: CASGGSPLHF. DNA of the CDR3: TGTGCCAGCGGGGGGTCACCCCTCCACTTT.

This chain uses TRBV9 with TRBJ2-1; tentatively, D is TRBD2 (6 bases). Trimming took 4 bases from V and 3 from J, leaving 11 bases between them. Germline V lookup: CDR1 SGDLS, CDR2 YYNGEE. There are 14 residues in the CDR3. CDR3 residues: CASSPPGLYNEQFF. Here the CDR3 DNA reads TGTGCCAGCAGCCCTCCGGGACTCTACAATGAGCAGTTCTTC.

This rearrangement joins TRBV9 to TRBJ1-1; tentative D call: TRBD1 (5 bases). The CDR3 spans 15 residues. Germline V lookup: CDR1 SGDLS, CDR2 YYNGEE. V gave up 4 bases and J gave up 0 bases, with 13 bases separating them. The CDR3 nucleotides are TGTGCCAGCAGCACTCATGGGGGGTTGAACACTGAAGCTTTCTTT. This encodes CASSTHGGLNTEAFF.

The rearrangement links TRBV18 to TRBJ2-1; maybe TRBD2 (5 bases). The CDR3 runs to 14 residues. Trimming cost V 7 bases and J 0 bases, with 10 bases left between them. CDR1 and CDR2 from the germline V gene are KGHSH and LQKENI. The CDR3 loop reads CASFLGSSYNEQFF. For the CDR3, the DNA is TGTGCCAGCTTTTTGGGGAGCTCCTACAATGAGCAGTTCTTC. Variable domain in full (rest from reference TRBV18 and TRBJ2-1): NAGVMQNPRHLVRRRGQEARLRCSPMKGHSHVYWYRQLPEEGLKFMVYLQKENIIDESGMPKERFSAEFPKEGPSILRIQQVVRGDSAAYFCASFLGSSYNEQFFGPGTRLTVL.